The clone carrying this T cell receptor (beta chain) occurred a few times. What it binds is not known. Germline V gives CDR1 DFQATT, CDR2 SNEGSKA (reference sequence). The CDR3 consists of 15 residues. The V and J ends lost 6 bases and 7 bases respectively, with 19 bases between them. A universal primer site was created by template switching, with the cDNA bearing unique molecular identifiers. TCRdb independently ran MiXCR on the 5' RACE reads; one entry per CDR3 protein. Among 400,000 to 500,000 distinct CDR3 sequences, less than 20% were seen once, and the ten largest hold 9% to 15%. The data belong to a study of identical twins. Study results and limitations: Cross-sectional statistics underpinned the conclusions; the same donors were not followed. Sequences that were beta out-of-frame showed weaker excess twin sharing.

The genes are TRBV20-1 and TRBJ1-6; D ambiguous. This sequence originates from a man aged 50 to 60 in good health. Material: naive T cells sorted from blood. CDR3 sequence reads: CSAPGHEAGNSPLHF. Written as DNA, the CDR3 is TGCAGTGCCCCCGGCCATGAGGCGGGAAATTCACCCCTCCACTTT.